This T cell receptor (beta chain) appears in the sequencing data of a study of blood T cells in healthy people across ages. Overall study results and limits: Diversity was higher, and naive CD4+ cells more numerous, in long-lived donors than in aged donors. Diversity figures based on one million T cells were deemed too low.

The CDR3 loop spans 10 amino acids. Per the germline V gene, CDR1 is SGHVS and CDR2 is FQNEAQ. Next came a second PCR, run for about 7 to 12 cycles, which used a sample-barcoded 5' primer along with a J-beta primer mix. All cDNA molecules were each tagged by a template-switch adaptor with 12 random nucleotides. TCRdb redid the calling of the 5' RACE reads with MiXCR, one entry per CDR3 protein. The sample lists about 1,400,000 distinct CDR3 sequences; around 42% were seen once. For this clonotype: Its antigen is currently unknown.

Sequencing was done on a sample of blood. The rearrangement joins TRBV7-8 to TRBJ2-7, with 7 bases identical to TRBD2. The DNA end favors TRBJ2-5, so the J call may be wrong. The TCR sequence derives from a woman between 18 and 29 years old in good health. DNA of the CDR3: TGTGTGCGGGAGTACGGGACCCAGTACTTC. It yields the protein CVREYGTQYF.